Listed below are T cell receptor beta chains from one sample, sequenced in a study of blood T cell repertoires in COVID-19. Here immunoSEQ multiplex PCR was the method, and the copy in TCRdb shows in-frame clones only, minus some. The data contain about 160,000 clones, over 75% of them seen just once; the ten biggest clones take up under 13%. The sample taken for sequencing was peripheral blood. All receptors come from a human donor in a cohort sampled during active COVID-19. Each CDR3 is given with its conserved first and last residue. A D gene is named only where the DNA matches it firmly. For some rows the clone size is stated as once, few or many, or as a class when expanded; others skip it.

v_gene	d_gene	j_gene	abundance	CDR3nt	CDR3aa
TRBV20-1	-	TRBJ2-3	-	TGCAGTGCGTCAAGCCGGGATACGCAGTATTTT	CSASSRDTQYF
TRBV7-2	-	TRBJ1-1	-	TGTGCCAGCAGCCCTTCCGGGGTGGCGGAAGCTTTCTTT	CASSPSGVAEAFF
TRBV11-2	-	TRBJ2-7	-	TGTGCCAGCAGCTTGGGCCAGGCGAGATACGAGCAGTACTTC	CASSLGQARYEQYF
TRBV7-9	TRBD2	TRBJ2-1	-	TGTGCCAGCAGCTTACCGGGACTAGCGGGAAGGGAGCAGTTCTTC	CASSLPGLAGREQFF
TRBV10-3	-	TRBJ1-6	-	TGTGCCATCAGGGCAGTTAATTCACCCCTCCACTTT	CAIRAVNSPLHF
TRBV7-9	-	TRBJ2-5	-	TGTGCCAGCAGCGATCAAGGGTGGGGGCTGCGGGAAGAGACCCAGTACTTC	CASSDQGWGLREETQYF
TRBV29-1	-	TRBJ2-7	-	TGCAGCGTTGAAGAGGGGGGTTCCTACGAGCAGTACTTC	CSVEEGGSYEQYF
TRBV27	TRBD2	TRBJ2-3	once	TGTGCCAGCAGTCTTACTAGCGGGGGGAACACAGATACGCAGTATTTT	CASSLTSGGNTDTQYF
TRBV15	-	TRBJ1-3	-	TGTGCCACCAGCAGAAAATCAGAGTTCCTTGGAGGCACCATATATTTT	CATSRKSEFLGGTIYF
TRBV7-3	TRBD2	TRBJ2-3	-	TGTGCCAGCAGCCCAGGGAGGGCAGATACGCAGTATTTT	CASSPGRADTQYF
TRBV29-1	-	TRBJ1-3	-	TGCAGCGTTTTAGAGGGAGAACGGGACACCATATATTTT	CSVLEGERDTIYF
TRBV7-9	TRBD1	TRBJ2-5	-	TGTGCCAGCAGCTATACAGGGGCTCTGTACCAAGAGACCCAGTACTTC	CASSYTGALYQETQYF
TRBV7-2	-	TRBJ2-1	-	TGTGCCAGCAGCTTAATGTCTGGGGGCAGAGAGCAGTTCTTC	CASSLMSGGREQFF
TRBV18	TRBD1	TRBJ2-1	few	TGTGCCAGCTCGTCTCCAAAACAGGGGGTCGGGCAGTTCTTC	CASSSPKQGVGQFF
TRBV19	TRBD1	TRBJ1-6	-	TGTGCCAGTAGTCCCAGGACAGGAGATAATTCACCCCTCCACTTT	CASSPRTGDNSPLHF
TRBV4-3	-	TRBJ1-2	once	TGCGCCAGCAGCCAGGGTGACAAGGACTATGGCTACACCTTC	CASSQGDKDYGYTF
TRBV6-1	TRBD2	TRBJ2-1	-	TGTGCCAGCAGTGATTGGGGGGGACGAGATGAGCAGTTCTTC	CASSDWGGRDEQFF
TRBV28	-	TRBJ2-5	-	TGTGCCAGCACCCACCGACAGGCCGGAGAGACCCAGTACTTC	CASTHRQAGETQYF
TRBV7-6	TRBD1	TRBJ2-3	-	TGTGCCAGCAGCCCCCCCGGACAGGGGTTCACAGATACGCAGTATTTT	CASSPPGQGFTDTQYF
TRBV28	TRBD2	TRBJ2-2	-	TGTGCCAGCAGGGGACTAGCGGGGGGCCTTAAGGGCACCGGGGAGCTGTTTTTT	CASRGLAGGLKGTGELFF
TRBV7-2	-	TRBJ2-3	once	TGTGCCAGCAGCTTAAGAGGGGGGGCCGCGGATACGCAGTATTTT	CASSLRGGAADTQYF
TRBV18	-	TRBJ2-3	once	TGTGCCAGCTCACCGGGACTTGGGGCGGATACGCAGTATTTT	CASSPGLGADTQYF
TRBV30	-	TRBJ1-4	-	TGTGCCTGGCAAGACTCAGGGGATGAAAAACTGTTTTTT	CAWQDSGDEKLFF
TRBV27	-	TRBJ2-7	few	TGTGCCAGCAGTTTAGGTCCAGGGCGACTCGGGGAGCAGTACTTC	CASSLGPGRLGEQYF
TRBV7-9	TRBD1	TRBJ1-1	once	TGTGCCAGCAGCTTAGAGACAGGGGGCGCGGGTACTGAAGCTTTCTTT	CASSLETGGAGTEAFF
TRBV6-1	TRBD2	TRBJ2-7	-	TGTGCCAGCAGTGAAGCCAGGGGCGGAGCGGGAGCTTCCTACGAGCAGTACTTC	CASSEARGGAGASYEQYF
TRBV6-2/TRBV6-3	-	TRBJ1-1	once	TGTGCCAGCAGCTCTGGTTGGAGAGACACTGAAGCTTTCTTT	CASSSGWRDTEAFF
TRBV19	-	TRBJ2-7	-	TGTGCCAGTAGTACCAGGACTAATGGATGGGGGGAGCAGTACTTC	CASSTRTNGWGEQYF
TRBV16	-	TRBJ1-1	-	TGTGCCAGCATCCGCGGAGGGTCTGACACTGAAGCTTTCTTT	CASIRGGSDTEAFF
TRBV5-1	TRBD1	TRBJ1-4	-	TGCGCCAGCAGCTTGGGTGGGACAGGGAATGAAAAACTGTTTTTT	CASSLGGTGNEKLFF
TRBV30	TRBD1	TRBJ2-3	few	TGTGCCACCCAAGAGCAGGGGGTGGCAGATACGCAGTATTTT	CATQEQGVADTQYF
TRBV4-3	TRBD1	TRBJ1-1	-	TGCGCCAGCAGCCAATGGACAGGGAGGAACACTGAAGCTTTCTTT	CASSQWTGRNTEAFF
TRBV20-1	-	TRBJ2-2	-	TGCAGTGCTAGTGCCGGGGTAGCCGGGGAGCTGTTTTTT	CSASAGVAGELFF
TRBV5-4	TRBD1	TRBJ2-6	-	TGTGCCAGCAGCTTTTGGAACAGGGGGGACTCTGGGGCCAACGTCCTGACTTTC	CASSFWNRGDSGANVLTF
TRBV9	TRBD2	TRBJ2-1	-	TGTGCCAGCAGCGGCCCCCAGCTAGCGGCGTACAATGAGCAGTTCTTC	CASSGPQLAAYNEQFF
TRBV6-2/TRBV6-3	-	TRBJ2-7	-	TGTGCCAGCAGTTACCCGGGAAACCCCTACGAGCAGTACTTC	CASSYPGNPYEQYF
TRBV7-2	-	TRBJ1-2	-	TGTGCCAGCAGCTTAGAGGCACCCAGCGTAGGTGGCTACACCTTC	CASSLEAPSVGGYTF